This TCR beta chain was captured by sequencing in a study of blood T cell repertoires in COVID-19. V was shortened by 3 bases and J by 5 bases, with 4 bases between the two germline ends. CDR1 and CDR2 from the germline V gene are KGHDR and SFDVKD. This CDR3 spans 12 amino acids. The protocol was immunoSEQ multiplex PCR, while the TCRdb copy is restricted to in-frame clones and leaves out a portion. In the table there are 65,000 to 80,000 clones, roughly 86% of which are singletons. The V and J genes are TRBV24-1 and TRBJ2-1; D remains ambiguous. The TCR originated in a human donor in a cohort sampled during active COVID-19. Sequencing was done on a sample of peripheral blood. CDR3 bases: TGTGCCACCAGTGATGGCCACAATGAGCAGTTCTTC. Protein sequence: CATSDGHNEQFF.